This TCR beta chain was found in a study of blood T cell repertoires in COVID-19. Across the whole study: COVID-19 samples from acute and convalescent phases originated in the United States, Italy and Spain.

CDR3 length: 17 residues. V lost 4 bases and J 0 bases, leaving 18 bases between the germline ends. From germline, CDR1 is SEHNR and CDR2 FQNEAQ (reference sequence). This clone was found once. Data came from immunoSEQ multiplex PCR; TCRdb stores just in-frame clones and leaves some out. The sample holds under 150,000 clones, 84% seen once. Material: PBMCs or T cells enriched from blood (not recorded which). The TCR was taken from a man between 50 and 59 years old in a cohort exposed to, infected with or recovered from COVID-19 (not recorded which). This chain links TRBV7-9 with TRBJ1-2; D is perhaps TRBD1 (6 bases). CDR3 sequence reads: CASSSVTGPQANYGYTF. The DNA for the CDR3 is TGTGCCAGCAGCTCCGTGACAGGTCCCCAAGCTAACTATGGCTACACCTTC.